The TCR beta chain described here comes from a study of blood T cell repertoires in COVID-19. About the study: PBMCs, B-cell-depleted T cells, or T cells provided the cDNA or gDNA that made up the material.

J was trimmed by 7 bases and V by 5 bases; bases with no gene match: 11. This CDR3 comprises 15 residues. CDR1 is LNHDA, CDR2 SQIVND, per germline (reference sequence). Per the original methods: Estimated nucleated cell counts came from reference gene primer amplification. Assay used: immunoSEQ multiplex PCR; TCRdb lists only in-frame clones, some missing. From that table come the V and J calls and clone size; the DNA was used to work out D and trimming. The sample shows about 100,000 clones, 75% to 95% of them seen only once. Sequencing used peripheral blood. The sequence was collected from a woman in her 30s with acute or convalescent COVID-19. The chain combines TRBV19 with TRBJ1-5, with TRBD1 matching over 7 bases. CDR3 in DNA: TGTGCCAGTAGTGTGACAGGGAGAGGAGACCAGCCCCAGCATTTT. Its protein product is CASSVTGRGDQPQHF.